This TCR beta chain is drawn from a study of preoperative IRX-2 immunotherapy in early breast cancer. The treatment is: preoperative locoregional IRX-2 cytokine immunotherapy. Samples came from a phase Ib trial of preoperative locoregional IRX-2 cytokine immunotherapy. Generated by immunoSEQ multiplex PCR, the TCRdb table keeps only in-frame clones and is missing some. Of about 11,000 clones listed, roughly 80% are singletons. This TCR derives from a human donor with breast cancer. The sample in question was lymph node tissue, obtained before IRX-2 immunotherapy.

The CDR3 loop reads CASSYLPSGEQYF. Here the CDR3 DNA reads TGTGCCAGCAGTTACCTACCTTCGGGCGAGCAGTACTTC. The chain recombines TRBV6-8 with TRBJ2-7; D is ambiguous. Germline lookup yields CDR1 MNHGY and CDR2 SAAAGT. The V end was cut by 2 bases, the J end by 6 bases, with 11 bases between. The CDR3 covers 13 residues.